Listed here are 8 T cell receptor beta chains from one sample, sequenced in a study of yellow fever vaccine responses in identical twins. TCRdb reprocessed the RT-PCR reads via MiXCR and lists one record per CDR3 protein. Of about 11,000 distinct CDR3 sequences in the sample, over 60% are singletons; the top ten hold 6% to 8.5%. The source material was T cells from blood (PBMCs), unsorted or a sorted subset (not recorded which), sampled before or after yellow fever vaccination (not recorded which). Source of these receptors: a woman younger than 35 who received the yellow fever vaccine.

The chain links TRBV12-5 to TRBJ2-3; D is possibly TRBD1 (6 bases). There are 17 residues in the CDR3. Germline V gene data show CDR1 as LGHNT and CDR2 as FRNRAP. With 4 bases removed from V and 0 bases from J, the gap between germline ends came to 17 bases. CDR3 in amino acids: CASGSRGTHTSTDTQYF. The CDR3 bases are TGTGCTAGTGGTTCTCGAGGGACACACACTAGCACAGATACGCAGTATTTT.

The CDR3 DNA reads TGTGCCAGCAGCTTGGGGACAGGGACCTACAATGAGCAGTTCTTC. Amino acid sequence: CASSLGTGTYNEQFF. The chain carries TRBV5-6 and TRBJ2-1, with 8 positions matching TRBD1. Germline lookup yields CDR1 SGHDT and CDR2 YYEEEE. The CDR3 sequence is 15 residues long. V lost 0 bases to trimming and J lost 2 bases; unmatched junction nucleotides: 1. The full variable domain, its missing parts supplied by reference TRBV5-6 and TRBJ2-1, is DAGVTQSPTHLIKTRGQQVTLRCSPKSGHDTVSWYQQALGQGPQFIFQYYEEEERQRGNFPDRFSGHQFPNYSSELNVNALLLGDSALYLCASSLGTGTYNEQFFGPGTRLTVL.

J is TRBJ2-3 and V is TRBV4-1; a weak D match, TRBD1 (6 bases). Trimming removed 2 bases at V and 3 bases at J, with 9 bases between. The CDR3 totals 14 residues. CDR1 and CDR2 (germline): MGHRA, YSYEKL. The CDR3 DNA follows: TGCGCCAGCAGCCAAATAACAGGGACAGATACGCAGTATTTT. Amino acid sequence: CASSQITGTDTQYF.

The chain uses TRBV1 and TRBJ2-5; the D call TRBD2 from the table was never checked on the DNA. TRBV1 is tagged as a pseudogene. This CDR3 region has 17 residues. CDR3 protein: CTSSQPRTSGRKETQYF. The DNA of the CDR3 is TGCACCAGCAGCCAACCTAGGACTAGCGGGAGGAAAGAGACCCAGTACTTC.

This clonotype is a singleton in its sample. The chain recombines TRBV24-1 with TRBJ2-3; a weak D match, TRBD2 (7 bases). Germline V gives CDR1 KGHDR, CDR2 SFDVKD. Trimming shortened V by 5 bases and J by 5 bases, and 10 bases separated the two germline ends. This CDR3 region has 13 residues. Here the CDR3 reads CATSGGGIDTQYF. The DNA for the CDR3 is TGTGCCACCAGTGGGGGGGGCATAGATACGCAGTATTTT.

V gene TRBV28 combines with J gene TRBJ2-1; 7 positions match TRBD2. Unmatched junction bases numbered 13, after V lost 3 bases and J lost 8 bases. This CDR3 has 16 residues. The germline V gene has CDR1 MDHEN and CDR2 SYDVKM. The CDR3 nucleotides read TGTGCCAGCAGTTTGATTCTCCCGGGAGGTCTCGATGAGCAGTTCTTC. Its protein is CASSLILPGGLDEQFF.

The gene calls are TRBV12-3 or TRBV12-4 and TRBJ2-1; D unclear. V was pared by 10 bases and J by 0 bases, with 10 bases between. The CDR3 runs to 13 residues. The CDR3 DNA reads as TGTGCCATCGCCTCGTTCTCCTACAATGAGCAGTTCTTC. Encoded protein: CAIASFSYNEQFF.

The chain links TRBV7-9 to TRBJ1-1; D is unclear. The CDR3 runs 11 residues. Germline assignment: CDR1 SEHNR and CDR2 FQNEAQ (reference sequence). V was trimmed by 4 bases and J by 7 bases, leaving 7 bases between them. The DNA for the CDR3 is TGTGCCAGCAGCTATGCAAGTGAAGCTTTCTTT. Its protein is CASSYASEAFF.